These 9 T cell receptor beta chains came from one sample sequenced in a study of OX40 agonist ivuxolimab in advanced cancers. Using immunoSEQ multiplex PCR, the repertoire was profiled, and TCRdb retains in-frame clones only, with some absent. This sample has about 36,000 clones; 85% to 90% occur once, and the top ten carry roughly 12%. Specimen: CD4+ or CD8+ T cells sorted from blood, collected in a trial of the OX40 agonist ivuxolimab. Every receptor here comes from an adult with an advanced solid tumor such as melanoma, head and neck, liver or kidney cancer.

This clone was seen just once. The chain is built from TRBV27 and TRBJ2-1, with D tentatively TRBD2 (6 bases). In germline, CDR1 is MNHEY, CDR2 SMNVEV (reference sequence). V was clipped by 2 bases and J by 6 bases, with 8 bases between them. The CDR3 has 13 amino acids. This chain's CDR3 is CASSLGGSNEQFF. The CDR3 DNA follows: TGTGCCAGCAGTTTAGGGGGGTCCAATGAGCAGTTCTTC.

V is TRBV19 and J is TRBJ2-2, with 8 nucleotides matching TRBD1. The J segment lost 6 bases and the V segment lost 6 bases, leaving 3 bases of the junction unmatched. The CDR3 sequence is 13 residues long. Germline lookup yields CDR1 LNHDA and CDR2 SQIVND (reference sequence). CDR3 in amino acids: CASSKDRAGELFF. CDR3 bases: TGTGCCAGTAGCAAGGACAGGGCCGGGGAGCTGTTTTTT. The variable domain in full, completed from reference TRBV19 and TRBJ2-2, reads DGGITQSPKYLFRKEGQNVTLSCEQNLNHDAMYWYRQDPGQGLRLIYYSQIVNDFQKGDIAEGYSVSREKKESFPLTVTSAQKNPTAFYLCASSKDRAGELFFGEGSRLTVL.

On this clone: The sample has other DNA sequences that encode this CDR3 too. The rearrangement links TRBV5-6 to TRBJ1-1, with D hard to call. This CDR3 has 13 residues. Deletions cut 5 bases from V and 1 base from J, with 9 bases between. In germline, CDR1 is SGHDT, CDR2 YYEEEE. Here the CDR3 DNA reads TGTGCCAGCAGTCCGATCGGGAACACTGAAGCTTTCTTT. Encoded protein: CASSPIGNTEAFF.

The chain's CDR3 is CASSIGWDGLHF. The CDR3 DNA sequence: TGTGCCAGTAGTATAGGGTGGGACGGCCTGCATTTT. J is TRBJ1-5 and V is TRBV19; possibly TRBD1 for D (5 bases). This CDR3 spans 12 amino acids. Germline loops: CDR1 LNHDA, CDR2 SQIVND (reference sequence). With 1 base removed from V and 15 bases from J, the gap between germline ends came to 13 bases.

V gene TRBV4-1 combines with J gene TRBJ2-7; 9 bases align to TRBD1. J was trimmed by 5 bases and V by 1 base; bases with no gene match: 6. The CDR3 is made up of 15 amino acids. The germline V gene encodes CDR1 MGHRA and CDR2 YSYEKL. This CDR3 is CASSQGGQGYDEQYF. The CDR3 bases are TGCGCCAGCAGCCAAGGGGGACAGGGTTATGACGAGCAGTACTTC.

The chain joins TRBV14 to TRBJ2-2; 10 nucleotides agree with TRBD2. Germline values: CDR1 SGHDN, CDR2 FVKESK. V was pared by 0 bases and J by 0 bases, with 1 base of the junction left unmatched. The CDR3 contains 17 residues. CDR3 nucleotides: TGTGCCAGCAGCCAAGATCTAGCGGGAGCGAACACCGGGGAGCTGTTTTTT. Amino acids: CASSQDLAGANTGELFF.

This clone was picked up one time. V usage is TRBV9 and J usage is TRBJ2-7; either TRBD1 or TRBD2 may fit D (5 bases each). The CDR3 is made up of 14 amino acids. Trimming took off 2 bases at V and 2 bases at J, with 11 bases between the two ends. In germline, CDR1 is SGDLS, CDR2 YYNGEE. The CDR3 region is CASSVGTVPYEQYF. CDR3 sequence (DNA): TGTGCCAGCAGCGTGGGGACGGTGCCCTACGAGCAGTACTTC.

This chain links TRBV11-2 with TRBJ2-7; D not resolved. Germline CDR1 is SGHAT and CDR2 is FQNNGV. The CDR3 spans 16 residues. V dropped 4 bases and J dropped 0 bases, with 16 bases sitting between them. In DNA, the CDR3 is TGTGCCAGCAGCTGGGGTGACATCCAGCTCTCCTACGAGCAGTACTTC. The encoded protein is CASSWGDIQLSYEQYF.

The chain has TRBV7-3 and TRBJ2-1; 12 bases are shared with TRBD2. CDR3 length: 18 amino acids. The J segment lost 6 bases and the V segment lost 5 bases, leaving 14 bases of the junction unmatched. Germline assignment: CDR1 SGHTA and CDR2 FQGTGA. The CDR3 DNA sequence: TGTGCCAGCAGCCCAGCCTTCCTAGCGGGAGGGCGGGCCAATGAGCAGTTCTTC. It specifies CASSPAFLAGGRANEQFF.